This T cell receptor beta chain was identified during a study of T cells expressing NK-cell markers. For the study at large: It was sorted CD3+CD56+NKG2C+, CD3+CD56+NKG2C- and CD3+CD56-NKG2C+ T cells that supplied the TCR beta repertoires.

One entry per CDR3 protein, without DNA, is what TCRdb gives after re-calling the 5' RACE reads. In total, the table holds hundreds of thousands of distinct CDR3 sequences. Germline values: CDR1 WSHSY, CDR2 SAAADI. The CDR3 spans 12 residues. The TCR was taken from a woman aged 18-69 years in good health. What was sequenced was blood T cells: a sorted CD56 or NKG2C T cell subset, CD4+ or CD8+ T cells, or bulk PBMC T cells (not recorded which). The chain carries TRBV10-2 and TRBJ2-7. CDR3 sequence: CASSPSWGEQYF.